The clone carrying this T cell receptor (beta chain) was seen more than once but under ten times. This sample was included in a study of regulatory T cells in long-lasting Graves disease. Arm-PCR with iRepertoire HTBI primers amplified the CDR3 regions for these TCR beta libraries. One entry per CDR3 protein, called by TCRdb with MiXCR from the multiplex PCR reads. Among about 660,000 distinct CDR3 sequences listed, 30% were seen once. Time point meaning: persistent/refractory GD, antithyroid drugs over 5 years with positive TRAb. After RNA was extracted from PBMCs, the TCR library was made from it. This material consisted of peripheral blood mononuclear cells (PBMCs), taken when the disease was refractory, from a patient treated with antithyroid drugs. The sequence was obtained from a female donor with Graves disease.

CDR3 residues: CASRTPGTGGLVAEAFF. The DNA for the CDR3 is TGTGCCAGCAGAACTCCCGGGACAGGGGGCTTGGTAGCTGAAGCTTTCTTT. J is TRBJ1-1 and V is TRBV6-1, with 12 bases identical to TRBD1. Trimming at V came to 6 bases and at J to 6 bases, leaving 14 bases not matched to a gene. CDR1 MNHNS and CDR2 SASEGT come from the germline V gene. This CDR3 is built from 17 residues.